Following are 26 T cell receptor beta chains from one sample sequenced in a study of human T cells and chemical hapten exposure. Stated time point: patch test 1, 2 weeks after DPC sensitization. Documented treatment: therapeutic diphenylcyclopropenone sensitization with weekly scalp DPC. MiXCR was run by TCRdb on the RACE reads, yielding one entry per CDR3 protein. The table lists approximately 71,000 distinct CDR3 sequences, 9.8% of them singletons. Source: whole blood, taken in connection with sensitization to the hapten diphenylcyclopropenone (DPC). Receptors originate from a woman in her thirties or forties with alopecia areata. Some clones in this sample may be carry-over from other donors' samples.

The rearrangement uses TRBV12-3 or TRBV12-4 and TRBJ1-3; D uncertain. V lost 6 bases and J lost 0, with 12 bases in between. The CDR3 is 15 residues long. CDR3 region: CASSPIWPSGNTIYF. Here the CDR3 DNA reads TGTGCCAGCAGCCCCATCTGGCCCTCTGGAAACACCATATATTTT.

This clonotype has more than one count but fewer than ten. The chain joins TRBV29-1 to TRBJ2-1; no reliable D call. The length of the CDR3 is 14 residues. V was clipped by 8 bases and J by 3 bases, with 17 bases between them. Germline values: CDR1 SQVTM, CDR2 ANQGSEA. CDR3 in amino acids: CSSLATVDYNEQFF. The CDR3 DNA reads TGCAGCTCCTTGGCCACAGTGGACTACAATGAGCAGTTCTTC.

In this sample, this clonotype turned up many times. This rearrangement joins TRBV2 to TRBJ2-1; the D gene could be TRBD1 or TRBD2 (5 bases each). Germline-derived CDR1 and CDR2 are SNHLY and FYNNEI. Between the trimmed V and J ends, which lost 2 bases and 4 bases, there was a span of 21 bases. This CDR3 spans 18 amino acids. The CDR3 sequence: CASSERHPGRTSYNEQFF. For the CDR3, the DNA is TGTGCCAGCAGTGAACGGCACCCGGGGCGGACTTCATACAATGAGCAGTTCTTC. Variable domain in full (rest from reference TRBV2 and TRBJ2-1): EPEVTQTPSHQVTQMGQEVILRCVPISNHLYFYWYRQILGQKVEFLVSFYNNEISEKSEIFDDQFSVERPDGSNFTLKIRSTKLEDSAMYFCASSERHPGRTSYNEQFFGPGTRLTVL.

This clonotype came up many times. The CDR3 reads CSAFRTAGYEQYF. CDR3 nucleotides: TGCAGTGCTTTTCGGACGGCGGGCTACGAGCAGTACTTC. The chain recombines TRBV20-1 with TRBJ2-7, with D possibly being TRBD2 (5 bases). V lost 5 bases, J lost 3 bases, and 14 bases lay in between. CDR1 and CDR2 (germline): DFQATT, SNEGSKA (reference sequence). The CDR3 extends over 13 amino acids.

This clonotype was picked up many times. The J gene is TRBJ1-1, the V gene TRBV28; D is uncertain. The germline V gene encodes CDR1 MDHEN and CDR2 SYDVKM. Trimming took off 2 bases at V and 5 bases at J, with 18 bases between the two ends. The CDR3 contains 16 residues. The CDR3 nucleotides are TGTGCCAGCAGTTTAACCCCGACATTTAGAGGGACTGAAGCTTTCTTT. It specifies CASSLTPTFRGTEAFF. Variable domain in full (rest from reference TRBV28 and TRBJ1-1): DVKVTQSSRYLVKRTGEKVFLECVQDMDHENMFWYRQDPGLGLRLIYFSYDVKMKEKGDIPEGYSVSREKKERFSLILESASTNQTSMYLCASSLTPTFRGTEAFFGQGTRLTVV.

This clonotype has ten or more counts. This chain connects TRBV2 to TRBJ2-3; D call uncertain. The CDR3 contains 13 residues. Trimming took 6 bases from V and 0 from J, leaving 7 bases between them. The V gene's germline CDR1 is SNHLY and CDR2 FYNNEI. In DNA, the CDR3 is TGTGCCAGCAGGGGAATTAGCACAGATACGCAGTATTTT. Its translation is CASRGISTDTQYF.

This clonotype was counted between two and nine times. The chain has TRBV5-5 and TRBJ2-7; TRBD1 matches 10 bases. Germline lookup yields CDR1 SGHKS and CDR2 YYEKEE (reference sequence). This CDR3 is 14 amino acids long. The V segment lost 4 bases and the J segment 3 bases; nucleotides outside the gene matches: 4. The CDR3 DNA reads TGTGCCAGCAGCAGGGGACAGGGGAGCTACGAGCAGTACTTC. This translates into CASSRGQGSYEQYF.

This clonotype was picked up a small number of times. The rearrangement joins TRBV28 to TRBJ2-3; unclear D gene. Germline V gene sequence: CDR1 MDHEN, CDR2 SYDVKM. There are 12 residues in the CDR3. With 4 bases removed from V and 6 bases from J, the gap between germline ends came to 8 bases. CDR3 DNA sequence: TGTGCCAGCAGTTCGTCGGTGGATACGCAGTATTTT. As protein: CASSSSVDTQYF.

This chain joins TRBV6-2 or TRBV6-3 and TRBJ1-5, with 8 bases fitting TRBD1. The junction had 5 bases not matched to a gene; V was cut back by 6 bases and J by 7 bases. The CDR3 is 13 residues long. CDR1 MNHEY and CDR2 SVGEGT come from the germline V gene. The chain's CDR3 is CASRRTGTQPQHF. The CDR3 DNA reads as TGTGCCAGCAGGCGGACAGGGACGCAGCCCCAGCATTTT.

This clonotype has a handful of counts. This may be a read error: a much more frequent sequence differs by one nucleotide. The chain employs TRBV12-3 or TRBV12-4 and TRBJ1-3; D is unclear. This CDR3 region has 12 residues. The CDR3 region has the DNA TGTGCTACCGGGAGTTCTGGAAACACCTTATATTTT. It is translated as CATGSSGNTLYF.

A remark on this clonotype: This could be a read error, since a much larger clone is one nucleotide away. This rearrangement joins TRBV7-9 to TRBJ2-2, with 7 nucleotides matching TRBD2. This CDR3 has 16 amino acids. Germline V gives CDR1 SEHNR, CDR2 FQNEAQ (reference sequence). The CDR3 nucleotides are TGTACCAGCAGCCCTAGAGCGGGGATCAACACCGGGGAGCTGTTTTTT. It codes for CTSSPRAGINTGELFF. Full variable domain (rest looked up from reference TRBV7-9 and TRBJ2-2): DTGVSQNPRHKITKRGQNVTFRCDPISEHNRLYWYRQTLGQGPEFLTYFQNEAQLEKSRLLSDRFSAERPKGSFSTLEIQRTEQGDSAMYLCTSSPRAGINTGELFFGEGSRLTVL.

This clonotype was counted only a few times. The rearrangement joins TRBV5-5 to TRBJ1-1, with 7 nucleotides matching TRBD1. This CDR3 is 15 amino acids long. The germline V gene has CDR1 SGHKS and CDR2 YYEKEE (reference sequence). The V segment lost 0 bases and the J segment 1 base; nucleotides outside the gene matches: 3. The CDR3 sequence is CASSLGRDRNTEAFF. CDR3 in DNA: TGTGCCAGCAGCTTGGGCCGGGACAGGAACACTGAAGCTTTCTTT.

This clonotype has at least ten counts. Here the CDR3 reads CASWREEGELFF. The DNA for the CDR3 is TGCGCCAGTTGGCGAGAGGAAGGGGAGCTGTTTTTT. The chain is built from TRBV5-1 and TRBJ2-2, with D uncertain. The CDR3 has 12 amino acids. Germline CDR1 is SGHRS and CDR2 is YFSETQ. Trimming took 8 bases from V and 8 from J, leaving 13 bases between them.

This clonotype occurred a few times. This chain uses TRBV5-1 with TRBJ2-3, with a weak D call TRBD1 (6 bases). Trimming removed 3 bases at V and 4 bases at J, with 24 bases between. Germline CDR1 SGHRS, CDR2 YFSETQ. The CDR3 sequence is 18 residues long. In nucleotides, the CDR3 is TGCGCCAGCAGCTCCACATCCCAGGGGTCGCCCATCGCAGATACGCAGTATTTT. Translated: CASSSTSQGSPIADTQYF.

This clonotype was detected ten times or more. This chain joins TRBV5-8 and TRBJ2-5; 7 bases are a match to TRBD1. CDR1 and CDR2 from the germline V gene are SGHTS and YDEGEE. Unmatched junction bases numbered 6, after V lost 4 bases and J lost 3 bases. The CDR3 covers 14 residues. The CDR3 loop reads CASSPPTGEETQYF. The DNA of the CDR3 is TGTGCCAGCAGCCCCCCTACAGGGGAAGAGACCCAGTACTTC.

This clonotype was observed at least ten times. This chain connects TRBV28 to TRBJ1-2, with 9 bases lining up with TRBD1. Trimming took 4 bases from V and 6 from J; bases not matched to a gene: 9. The CDR3 totals 15 residues. Looked up from germline, CDR1 is MDHEN and CDR2 is SYDVKM. CDR3 sequence (DNA): TGTGCCAGCAGTTATACAGGGGGCGCAGCGGATGGCTACACCTTC. This sequence encodes CASSYTGGAADGYTF.

The table lists this clonotype with many counts. This chain uses TRBV7-2 with TRBJ2-5, with TRBD2 identical over 11 bases. The CDR3 runs to 17 residues. The V gene's germline CDR1 is SGHTA and CDR2 FQGNSA. The V segment lost 1 base and the J segment 7 bases; nucleotides outside the gene matches: 11. This CDR3 reads CASSLVPLAGGDRTQYF. CDR3 in DNA: TGTGCCAGCAGCTTAGTCCCCCTAGCGGGGGGCGATAGGACCCAGTACTTC. The whole variable domain, remainder taken from reference TRBV7-2 and TRBJ2-5, is GAGVSQSPSNKVTEKGKDVELRCDPISGHTALYWYRQSLGQGLEFLIYFQGNSAPDKSGLPSDRFSAERTGGSVSTLTIQRTQQEDSAVYLCASSLVPLAGGDRTQYFGPGTRLLVL.

This chain uses TRBV29-1 with TRBJ2-7; tentatively, D is TRBD2 (5 bases). Germline V gene lookup returns CDR1 SQVTM and CDR2 ANQGSEA. The length of the CDR3 is 14 residues. Trimming took 7 bases from V and 0 from J, leaving 16 bases between them. CDR3 in amino acids: CSAAGGPSSYEQYF. The CDR3 nucleotides are TGCAGCGCCGCAGGAGGTCCGAGCTCCTACGAGCAGTACTTC.

This clonotype was observed at least ten times. This sequence joins TRBV12-3 or TRBV12-4 and TRBJ1-4; 7 bases fit TRBD1. The CDR3 covers 16 residues. The V gene end was trimmed by 5 bases and the J gene end by 0 bases; junction bases not matched to a gene: 6. The CDR3 region has the DNA TGTGCCAGCAGTCCCCGGGACAGTGCAACTAATGAAAAACTGTTTTTT. Translated: CASSPRDSATNEKLFF.

This clonotype was counted ten times or more. The J gene is TRBJ1-1, the V gene TRBV12-3 or TRBV12-4; tentatively, D is TRBD1 (5 bases). V was cut by 5 bases and J by 6 bases, with 13 bases left in between. The CDR3 runs to 13 residues. The CDR3 protein is CASSPYGGAEAFF. Here the CDR3 DNA reads TGTGCCAGCAGTCCATATGGGGGGGCTGAAGCTTTCTTT.

The chain employs TRBV4-1 and TRBJ2-4, with a tentative D call TRBD2 (6 bases). V lost 0 bases and J 0 bases, leaving 18 bases between the germline ends. CDR1 and CDR2 from the germline V gene are MGHRA and YSYEKL. The CDR3 contains 19 residues. The CDR3 protein is CASSQDNAGLTLAKNIQYF. Written as DNA, the CDR3 is TGCGCCAGCAGCCAAGATAACGCGGGGCTTACCTTAGCCAAAAACATTCAGTACTTC.

This clonotype was seen many times. V gene TRBV28 combines with J gene TRBJ1-2, with 7 bases that match TRBD1. CDR3 length: 18 residues. The V segment lost 7 bases and the J segment 8 bases; nucleotides outside the gene matches: 25. Germline values: CDR1 MDHEN, CDR2 SYDVKM. CDR3 nucleotide sequence: TGTGCCAGCATGTCTTACGATCAACGCACAGGGGTCGTCGGGGGCTACACCTTC. The encoded protein is CASMSYDQRTGVVGGYTF.

The V and J genes are TRBV29-1 and TRBJ2-7; tentative D call: TRBD1 (6 bases). Germline assignment: CDR1 SQVTM and CDR2 ANQGSEA. This CDR3 is 15 amino acids long. V lost 0 bases and J 2 bases, leaving 14 bases between the germline ends. CDR3 coding DNA: TGCAGCGTTGAAGATCAGGGGACACCAACCTACGAGCAGTACTTC. Protein sequence: CSVEDQGTPTYEQYF.

This clonotype occurred a few times. The chain uses TRBV27 and TRBJ2-1; D remains ambiguous. This CDR3 is built from 16 residues. Trimming left V 4 bases short and J 6 bases short, with 19 bases between. Germline V CDR1 and CDR2: MNHEY, SMNVEV (reference sequence). The CDR3 spells CASSSLTTIAVNEQFF. The CDR3 region has the DNA TGTGCCAGCAGTTCCCTGACAACGATTGCGGTCAATGAGCAGTTCTTC.

This clonotype has a count of ten or more. The rearrangement joins TRBV10-3 to TRBJ2-6, with D perhaps TRBD1 (5 bases). The CDR3 extends over 16 amino acids. V lost 8 bases to trimming and J lost 0 bases, with 14 bases between them. The germline CDR1 and CDR2 sequences are ENHRY and SYGVKD. The DNA of the CDR3 is TGTGCCATCCCCTCAGGGCGCCTCTCTGGGGCCAACGTCCTGACTTTC. As protein: CAIPSGRLSGANVLTF.

Ten or more counts support this clonotype. The CDR3 here is CASSRDGDTEAFF. The CDR3 coding sequence is TGTGCCAGCAGCCGGGATGGGGACACTGAAGCTTTCTTT. The rearrangement joins TRBV7-6 to TRBJ1-1; D gene unclear. CDR1 and CDR2 (germline): SGHVS, FNYEAQ. The CDR3 is 13 amino acids. Trimming removed 5 bases at V and 3 bases at J, with 10 bases between.